These 8 T cell receptor beta chains came from one sample sequenced in a study of shared clonotypes between healthy human individuals (dated by TCRdb to the early 2020s). The receptor library was made with the immunoSEQ multiplex PCR assay. The table comes from immuneACCESS by way of TCRdb, which keeps in-frame sequences with V and J called. Part of the clones is missing from these tables; in studies checked, under half for an unresolved V gene and the rest for unknown reasons. Here the sample has about 1 million clones; about 74% occur a single time. The ten largest clones add up to about 1.5% of the sample. Sequenced material: memory CD4+ T cells sorted from blood. Interpreted using the paper, the cell subset or site label stands for: CD45RA-negative fraction. Receptors were obtained from a man younger than 35 in good health.

The chain carries TRBV5-5 and TRBJ1-4; D gene uncertain. Between the trimmed V and J ends, which lost 0 bases and 4 bases, there was a span of 4 bases. In germline, CDR1 is SGHKS, CDR2 YYEKEE (reference sequence). There are 13 residues in the CDR3. The CDR3 nucleotides read TGTGCCAGCAGCTTGGATCTTAATGAAAAACTGTTTTTT. This gives the protein CASSLDLNEKLFF. Variable domain in full (rest from reference TRBV5-5 and TRBJ1-4): DAGVTQSPTHLIKTRGQQVTLRCSPISGHKSVSWYQQVLGQGPQFIFQYYEKEERGRGNFPDRFSARQFPNYSSELNVNALLLGDSALYLCASSLDLNEKLFFGSGTQLSVL.

V gene TRBV4-2 combines with J gene TRBJ1-2, with no clear D. Trimming removed 0 bases at V and 4 bases at J, with 15 bases between. From germline, CDR1 is LGHNA and CDR2 YNFKEQ. This CDR3 has 16 residues. The CDR3 region has the DNA TGTGCCAGCAGCCAAGATCGTCCGCTTTCGGTCTATGGCTACACCTTC. This translates into CASSQDRPLSVYGYTF.

This clone was observed a handful of times. In the same sample, other DNA sequences code for this CDR3. This chain joins TRBV2 and TRBJ2-7; D is ambiguous. The V gene's germline CDR1 is SNHLY and CDR2 FYNNEI. V was trimmed by 5 bases and J by 0 bases, leaving 2 bases between them. CDR3 size: 11 residues. For the CDR3, the DNA is TGTGCCAGCAGTAGCTCCTACGAGCAGTACTTC. Protein: CASSSSYEQYF.

J is TRBJ2-6 and V is TRBV15; D remains ambiguous. Trimming took 0 bases from V and 0 from J, leaving 9 bases between them. The CDR3 extends over 17 amino acids. In germline, CDR1 is LNHNV, CDR2 YYDKDF (reference sequence). This chain's CDR3 is CATSRDHPNSGANVLTF. The DNA of the CDR3 is TGTGCCACCAGCAGAGATCACCCGAACTCTGGGGCCAACGTCCTGACTTTC.

V gene TRBV18 combines with J gene TRBJ2-2; TRBD1 aligns across 8 bases. V dropped 8 bases and J dropped 0; count of bases not matched to a gene: 8. CDR1 and CDR2 from the germline V gene are KGHSH and LQKENI. The CDR3 has 16 residues. The DNA for the CDR3 is TGTGCCAGCCCACAGGGGGGCCCAACGAACACCGGGGAGCTGTTTTTT. This encodes CASPQGGPTNTGELFF.

This chain joins TRBV5-6 and TRBJ2-5, with TRBD1 as a possible D gene (5 bases). The CDR3 runs 15 residues. Trimming cost V 3 bases and J 4 bases, with 16 bases left between them. Germline CDR1 reads SGHDT; CDR2 reads YYEEEE. The CDR3 protein is CASSSLRTKRETQYF. Here the CDR3 DNA reads TGTGCCAGCAGCTCCCTACGGACAAAGAGAGAGACCCAGTACTTC.

This clone turned up a few times. The V call is TRBV4-3, the J call TRBJ2-3; TRBD2 matches at 9 bases. The CDR3 consists of 16 residues. V trimming: 1 base; J trimming: 4 bases; junction bases outside the gene matches: 6. Germline CDR1 LGHNA, CDR2 YSLEER. CDR3 protein: CASSQVRGLAPDTQYF. The CDR3 nucleotides are TGCGCCAGCAGCCAAGTTAGGGGACTAGCCCCAGATACGCAGTATTTT.

As for this clone: This may stem from a read error, because a much larger clone lies one nucleotide away. The chain links TRBV9 to TRBJ2-3; D gene unclear. CDR1 is SGDLS and CDR2 is YYNGEE in the germline V gene. The CDR3 spans 12 residues. V lost 6 bases, J lost 2 bases, and 7 bases lay in between. The CDR3 DNA follows: TGTGCCAGCAACGACATCACAGATACGCAGTATTTT. As protein: CASNDITDTQYF.